This T cell receptor (beta chain) was found in a study of tumor and adjacent non-tumor tissue in lung cancer. Study in general: Patients were aged about 31 to 85, nine to eleven men and about 5 women, stage I to III. Findings of the study overall: Compared with tumor, normal lung showed significantly lower TCR diversity.

About this clonotype itself: The antigen remains unidentified. A read error is likely, as this CDR3 ends without the conserved phenylalanine or tryptophan.

Germline CDR1 DFQATT, CDR2 SNEGSKA (reference sequence). CDR3 size: 14 residues. The library came from three nested PCR rounds adapted from ARM-PCR protocols. TCRdb reprocessed the multiplex PCR reads via MiXCR and lists one record per CDR3 protein. The sample has some 70,000 distinct CDR3 sequences, roughly 75% seen once; the top ten hold roughly 25%. The template was RNA from unsorted bulk tissue. More than 3 cm separated this lung sample from the edge of the tumor. Donors were chemotherapy-naive, newly diagnosed lung cancer surgical patients in China, August–late 2014. This sequence joins TRBV20-1 and TRBJ2-3, with 8 bases matching TRBD2. The receptor was derived from a woman aged 50 to 60 with non-small cell lung cancer. The sequencing sample was made of distant non-tumor lung tissue. CDR3 in amino acids: CSTRASGSTDTQYL. CDR3 bases: TGCAGTACTAGAGCTAGCGGGAGCACAGATACGCAGTATTTA.